The rows below give T cell receptor beta chains drawn from one sample of a study of blood T cell repertoires in COVID-19. Assay: immunoSEQ multiplex PCR; the TCRdb copy retains only in-frame clones and omits some. The sample carries about 200,000 clones, 70% to 90% recorded once. Source material: peripheral blood. The receptors shown here come from a man in his fifties or sixties with COVID-19, enrolled during active disease. The CDR3 runs from the conserved cysteine through the conserved F or W. A D gene is named only where the DNA matches it firmly. For some rows the clone size is stated as once, few or many, or as a class when expanded; others skip it.

NA	TRBV29-1	NA	TRBJ2-5	TGCAGCGTTGTCGAACAGCAAGAGACCCAGTACTTC	CSVVEQQETQYF
NA	TRBV5-8	NA	TRBJ1-5	TGTGCCAGCAGCTTGGTGGGGGGGAGCAATCAGCCCCAGCATTTT	CASSLVGGSNQPQHF
NA	TRBV7-9	few	TRBJ1-5	TGTGCCAGCAGCTCGGCGGACAAAAGCAATCAGCCCCAGCATTTT	CASSSADKSNQPQHF
NA	TRBV5-1	NA	TRBJ2-3	TGCGCCAGCAGCTTGGGACAGACCCTTAGCACAGATACGCAGTATTTT	CASSLGQTLSTDTQYF
NA	TRBV18	NA	TRBJ2-1	TGTGCCAGCTCACCACCGAGGCAAAGCTCCTACAATGAGCAGTTCTTC	CASSPPRQSSYNEQFF
NA	TRBV9	many	TRBJ1-2	TGTGCCAGCAGCACGGACAGTCCTTCTGGCTACACCTTC	CASSTDSPSGYTF
TRBD1	TRBV5-1	NA	TRBJ2-3	TGCGCCAGCAGCGGCGGGACAGGGGACGTGGATACGCAGTATTTT	CASSGGTGDVDTQYF
TRBD2	TRBV11-2	NA	TRBJ2-1	TGTGCCAGCAGCTTAACCGGGACTAGCTCGGGGAACGTCTTC	CASSLTGTSSGNVF
NA	TRBV5-1	once	TRBJ2-7	TGCGCCAGCAGCTTGGACAGTTCCGGCTACGAGCAGTACTTC	CASSLDSSGYEQYF
NA	TRBV29-1	once	TRBJ2-7	TGCAGCGCCGGGATAGCAGACTACGAGCAGTACTTC	CSAGIADYEQYF